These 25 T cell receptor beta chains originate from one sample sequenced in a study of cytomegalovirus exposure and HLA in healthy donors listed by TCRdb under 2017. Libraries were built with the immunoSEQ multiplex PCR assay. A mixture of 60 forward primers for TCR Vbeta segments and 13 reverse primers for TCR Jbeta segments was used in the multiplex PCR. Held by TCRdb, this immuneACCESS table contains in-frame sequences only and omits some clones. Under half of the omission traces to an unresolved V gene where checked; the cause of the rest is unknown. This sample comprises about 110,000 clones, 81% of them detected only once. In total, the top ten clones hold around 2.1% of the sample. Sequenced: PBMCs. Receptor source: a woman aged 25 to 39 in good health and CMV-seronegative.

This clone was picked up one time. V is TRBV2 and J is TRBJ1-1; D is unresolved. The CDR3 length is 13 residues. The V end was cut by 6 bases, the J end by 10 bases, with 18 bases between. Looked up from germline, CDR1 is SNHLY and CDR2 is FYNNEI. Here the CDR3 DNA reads TGTGCCAGCAGAGAACTCGGTGAGGTGGGAGCTTTCTTT. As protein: CASRELGEVGAFF. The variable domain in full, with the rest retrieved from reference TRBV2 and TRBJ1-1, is EPEVTQTPSHQVTQMGQEVILRCVPISNHLYFYWYRQILGQKVEFLVSFYNNEISEKSEIFDDQFSVERPDGSNFTLKIRSTKLEDSAMYFCASRELGEVGAFFGQGTRLTVV.

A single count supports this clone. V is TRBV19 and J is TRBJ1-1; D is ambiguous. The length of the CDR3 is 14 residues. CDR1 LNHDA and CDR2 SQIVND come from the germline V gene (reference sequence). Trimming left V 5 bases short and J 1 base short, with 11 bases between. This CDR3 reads CASSPSSWNTEAFF. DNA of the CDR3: TGTGCCAGTAGTCCCTCTAGTTGGAACACTGAAGCTTTCTTT.

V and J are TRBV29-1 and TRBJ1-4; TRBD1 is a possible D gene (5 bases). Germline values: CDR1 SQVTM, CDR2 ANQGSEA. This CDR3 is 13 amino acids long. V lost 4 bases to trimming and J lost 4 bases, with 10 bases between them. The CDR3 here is CSVAGPNNEKLFF. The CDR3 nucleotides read TGCAGCGTTGCAGGGCCTAATAATGAAAAACTGTTTTTT.

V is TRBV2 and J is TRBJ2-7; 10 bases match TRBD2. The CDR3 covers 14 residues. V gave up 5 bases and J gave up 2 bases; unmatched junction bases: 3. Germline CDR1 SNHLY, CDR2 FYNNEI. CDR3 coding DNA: TGTGCCAGCAGTAGTAGCGGGAGGACCTACGAGCAGTACTTC. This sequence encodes CASSSSGRTYEQYF.

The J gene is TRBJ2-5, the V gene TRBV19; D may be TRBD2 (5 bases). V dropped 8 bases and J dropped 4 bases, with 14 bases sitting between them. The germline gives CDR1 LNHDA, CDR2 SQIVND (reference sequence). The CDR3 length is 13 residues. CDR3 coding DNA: TGTGCCAGTCACGACCGGGGAACAGAGACCCAGTACTTC. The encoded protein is CASHDRGTETQYF. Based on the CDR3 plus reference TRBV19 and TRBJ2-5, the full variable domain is DGGITQSPKYLFRKEGQNVTLSCEQNLNHDAMYWYRQDPGQGLRLIYYSQIVNDFQKGDIAEGYSVSREKKESFPLTVTSAQKNPTAFYLCASHDRGTETQYFGPGTRLLVL.

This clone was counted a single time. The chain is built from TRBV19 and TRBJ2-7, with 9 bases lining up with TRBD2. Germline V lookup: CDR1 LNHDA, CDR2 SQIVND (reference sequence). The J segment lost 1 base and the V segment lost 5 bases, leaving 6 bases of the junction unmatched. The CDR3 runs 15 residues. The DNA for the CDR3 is TGTGCCAGTAGTGTCGCAACTAGCGGGTCCTACGAGCAGTACTTC. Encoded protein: CASSVATSGSYEQYF.

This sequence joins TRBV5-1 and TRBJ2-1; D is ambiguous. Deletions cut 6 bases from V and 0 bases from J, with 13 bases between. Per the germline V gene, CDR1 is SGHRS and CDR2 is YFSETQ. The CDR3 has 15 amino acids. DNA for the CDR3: TGCGCCAGCATCCTGACCCCTAGCTCCTACAATGAGCAGTTCTTC. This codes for CASILTPSSYNEQFF. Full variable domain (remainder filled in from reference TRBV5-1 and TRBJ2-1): KAGVTQTPRYLIKTRGQQVTLSCSPISGHRSVSWYQQTPGQGLQFLFEYFSETQRNKGNFPGRFSGRQFSNSRSEMNVSTLELGDSALYLCASILTPSSYNEQFFGPGTRLTVL.

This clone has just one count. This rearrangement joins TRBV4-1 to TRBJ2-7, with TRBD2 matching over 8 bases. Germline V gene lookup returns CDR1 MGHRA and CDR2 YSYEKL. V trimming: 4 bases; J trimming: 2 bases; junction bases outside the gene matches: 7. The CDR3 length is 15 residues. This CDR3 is CASSLAGGRTYEQYF. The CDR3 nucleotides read TGCGCCAGCAGCCTGGCGGGGGGCAGAACCTACGAGCAGTACTTC.

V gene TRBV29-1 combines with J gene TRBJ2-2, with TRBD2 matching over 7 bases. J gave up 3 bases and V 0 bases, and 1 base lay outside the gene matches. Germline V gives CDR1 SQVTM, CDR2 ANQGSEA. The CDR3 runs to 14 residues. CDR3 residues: CSVEDRGDTGELFF. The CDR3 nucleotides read TGCAGCGTTGAAGATCGGGGGGACACCGGGGAGCTGTTTTTT.

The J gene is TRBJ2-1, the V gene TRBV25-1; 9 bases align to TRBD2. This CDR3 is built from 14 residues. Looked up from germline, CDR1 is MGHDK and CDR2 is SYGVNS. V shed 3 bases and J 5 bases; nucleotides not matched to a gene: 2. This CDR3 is CASSELAGNNEQFF. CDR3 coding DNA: TGTGCCAGCAGTGAGCTAGCGGGAAACAATGAGCAGTTCTTC.

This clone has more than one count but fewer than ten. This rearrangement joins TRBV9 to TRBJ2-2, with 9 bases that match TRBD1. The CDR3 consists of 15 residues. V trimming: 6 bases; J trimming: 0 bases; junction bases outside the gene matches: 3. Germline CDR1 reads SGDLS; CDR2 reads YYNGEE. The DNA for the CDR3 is TGTGCCAGCAACCGACAGGGGGCGAACACCGGGGAGCTGTTTTTT. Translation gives CASNRQGANTGELFF.

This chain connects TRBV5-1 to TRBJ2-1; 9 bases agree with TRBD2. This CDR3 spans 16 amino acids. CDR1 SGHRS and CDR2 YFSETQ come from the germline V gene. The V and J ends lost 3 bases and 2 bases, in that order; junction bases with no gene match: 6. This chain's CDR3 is CASSSRGRVTYNEQFF. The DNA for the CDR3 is TGCGCCAGCAGCTCTCGCGGGAGGGTCACCTACAATGAGCAGTTCTTC.

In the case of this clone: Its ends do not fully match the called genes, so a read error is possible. CDR3 residues: CASSLATSGVGDEQYF. CDR3 in DNA: TGTGCCAGCAGCCTAGCCACTAGCGGAGTAGGGGACGAGCAGTACTTC. This chain connects TRBV7-9 to TRBJ2-7; 8 bases fit TRBD2. CDR1 and CDR2 from the germline V gene are SEHNR and FQNEAQ (reference sequence). The CDR3 contains 16 residues. Full variable domain (missing parts from reference TRBV7-9 and TRBJ2-7): DTGVSQNPRHKITKRGQNVTFRCDPISEHNRLYWYRQTLGQGPEFLTYFQNEAQLEKSRLLSDRFSAERPKGSFSTLEIQRTEQGDSAMYLCASSLATSGVGDEQYFGPGTRLTVT.

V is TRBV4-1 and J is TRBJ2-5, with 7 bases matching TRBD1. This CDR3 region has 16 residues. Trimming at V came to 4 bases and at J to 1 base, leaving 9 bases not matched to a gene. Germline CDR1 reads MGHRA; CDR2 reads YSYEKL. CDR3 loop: CASSRPGQRGQETQYF. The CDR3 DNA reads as TGCGCCAGCAGCCGACCGGGACAGAGGGGCCAAGAGACCCAGTACTTC.

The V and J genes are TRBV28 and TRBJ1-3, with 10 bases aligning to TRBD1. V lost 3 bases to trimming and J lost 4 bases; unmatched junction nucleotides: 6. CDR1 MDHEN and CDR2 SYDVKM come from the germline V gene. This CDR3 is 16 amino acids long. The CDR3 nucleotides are TGTGCCAGCAGTTTTCGACAGGGGGCGAGAGGAAACACCATATATTTT. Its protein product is CASSFRQGARGNTIYF.

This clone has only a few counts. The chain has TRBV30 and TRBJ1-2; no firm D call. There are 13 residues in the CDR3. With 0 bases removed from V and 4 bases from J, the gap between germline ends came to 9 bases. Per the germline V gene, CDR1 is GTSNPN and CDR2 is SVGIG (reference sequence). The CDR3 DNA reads TGTGCCTGGAGTGTAACAGAGTCCTATGGCTACACCTTC. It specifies CAWSVTESYGYTF.

The CDR3 sequence: CASSKEREARGEQFF. The CDR3 DNA reads TGTGCCAGCAGTAAGGAGCGGGAAGCCCGGGGTGAGCAGTTCTTC. The chain uses TRBV27 and TRBJ2-1, with 7 bases matching TRBD2. The CDR3 contains 15 residues. Germline CDR1 reads MNHEY; CDR2 reads SMNVEV (reference sequence). With 5 bases clipped from V and 9 bases from J, the junction kept 13 bases outside the gene matches.

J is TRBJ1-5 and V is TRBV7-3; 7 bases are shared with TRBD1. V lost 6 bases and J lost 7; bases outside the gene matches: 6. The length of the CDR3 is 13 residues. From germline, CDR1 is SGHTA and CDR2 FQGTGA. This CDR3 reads CASSTGAGQPQHF. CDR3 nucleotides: TGTGCCAGCAGTACAGGGGCAGGCCAGCCCCAGCATTTT.

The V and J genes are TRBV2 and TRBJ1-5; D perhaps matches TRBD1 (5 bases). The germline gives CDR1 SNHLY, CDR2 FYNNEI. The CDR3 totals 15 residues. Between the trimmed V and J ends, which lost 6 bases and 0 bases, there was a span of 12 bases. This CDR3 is CASSYGGGSNQPQHF. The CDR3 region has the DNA TGTGCCAGCAGCTACGGGGGGGGTAGCAATCAGCCCCAGCATTTT.

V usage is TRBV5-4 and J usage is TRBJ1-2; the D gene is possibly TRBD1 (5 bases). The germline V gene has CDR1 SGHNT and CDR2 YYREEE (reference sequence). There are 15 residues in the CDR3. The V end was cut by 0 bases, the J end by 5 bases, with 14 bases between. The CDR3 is CASSLADRIRYGYTF. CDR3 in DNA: TGTGCCAGCAGCTTGGCCGACAGAATTCGGTATGGCTACACCTTC.

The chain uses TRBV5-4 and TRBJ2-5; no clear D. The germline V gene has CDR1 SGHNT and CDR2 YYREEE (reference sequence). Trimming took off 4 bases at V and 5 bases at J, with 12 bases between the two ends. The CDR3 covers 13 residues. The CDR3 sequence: CASSPTPRETQYF. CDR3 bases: TGTGCCAGCAGCCCAACTCCCCGGGAGACCCAGTACTTC.

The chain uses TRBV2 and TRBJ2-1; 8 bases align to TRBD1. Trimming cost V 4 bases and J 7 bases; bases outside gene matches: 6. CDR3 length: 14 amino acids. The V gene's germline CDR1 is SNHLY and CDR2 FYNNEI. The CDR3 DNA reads TGTGCCAGCAGTGCCCGGACAGGGATAAATGAGCAGTTCTTC. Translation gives CASSARTGINEQFF.

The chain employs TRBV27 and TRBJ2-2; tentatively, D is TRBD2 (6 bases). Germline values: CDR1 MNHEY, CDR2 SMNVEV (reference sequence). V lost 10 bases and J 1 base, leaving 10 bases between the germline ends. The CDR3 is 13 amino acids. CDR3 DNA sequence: TGTGCCACCGGGGGTTTGAACACCGGGGAGCTGTTTTTT. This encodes CATGGLNTGELFF.

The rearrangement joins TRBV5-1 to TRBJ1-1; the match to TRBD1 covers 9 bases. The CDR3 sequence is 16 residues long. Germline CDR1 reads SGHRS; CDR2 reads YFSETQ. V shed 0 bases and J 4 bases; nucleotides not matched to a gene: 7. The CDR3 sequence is CASSLAVGQGSTEAFF. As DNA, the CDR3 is TGCGCCAGCAGCTTGGCGGTTGGACAGGGGTCCACTGAAGCTTTCTTT.

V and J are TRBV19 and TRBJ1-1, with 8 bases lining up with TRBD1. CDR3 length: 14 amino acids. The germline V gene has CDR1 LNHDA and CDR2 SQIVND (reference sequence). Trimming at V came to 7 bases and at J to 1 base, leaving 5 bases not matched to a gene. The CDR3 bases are TGTGCCAGTAAGCCCGGGACAGGGAACACTGAAGCTTTCTTT. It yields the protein CASKPGTGNTEAFF.